Here is one T cell receptor beta chain with its context. Arm-PCR of CDR3 regions and iRepertoire HTBI primers were used to build TCR beta libraries. TCRdb analysed the multiplex PCR reads with MiXCR anew, one entry per CDR3 protein. The sample includes 300,000 to 500,000 distinct CDR3 sequences, less than 25% of them seen just once. This record comes from a study of regulatory T cells in long-lasting Graves disease. With 4 bases clipped from V and 3 bases from J, the junction kept 7 bases outside the gene matches. The CDR3 is 15 residues long. Germline V lookup: CDR1 SGHRS, CDR2 YFSETQ. Indicated time point: persistent/refractory GD, antithyroid drugs over 5 years with positive TRAb. PBMC-extracted RNA yielded the TCR library.

The clonotype originates from a female donor with Graves disease. The sample in question was peripheral blood mononuclear cells (PBMCs), obtained when the disease was refractory, from a patient treated with antithyroid drugs. The rearrangement links TRBV5-1 to TRBJ2-7; TRBD1 agrees at 10 bases. CDR3 in DNA: TGCGCCAGCAGCACGGGGACAGGGGTTGTCTACGAGCAGTACTTC. Translated: CASSTGTGVVYEQYF.